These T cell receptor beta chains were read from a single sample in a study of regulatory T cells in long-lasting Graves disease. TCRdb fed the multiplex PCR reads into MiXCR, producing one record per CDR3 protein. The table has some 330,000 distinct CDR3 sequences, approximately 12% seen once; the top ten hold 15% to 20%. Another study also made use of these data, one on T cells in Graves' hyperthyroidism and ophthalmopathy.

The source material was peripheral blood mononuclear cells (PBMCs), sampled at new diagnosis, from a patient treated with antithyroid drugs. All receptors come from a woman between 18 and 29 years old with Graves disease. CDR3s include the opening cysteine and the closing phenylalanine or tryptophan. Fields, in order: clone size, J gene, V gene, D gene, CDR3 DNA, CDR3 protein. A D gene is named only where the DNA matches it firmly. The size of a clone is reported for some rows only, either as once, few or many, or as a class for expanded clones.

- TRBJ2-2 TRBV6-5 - TGTGCCAGCAGTTACTTCCTAGGGGGGGACACCGGGGAGCTGTTTTTT CASSYFLGGDTGELFF
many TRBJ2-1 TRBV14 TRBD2 TGTGCCAGCAGCCTTCTAGCGGGAGGGCCGACTGATGAGCAGTTCTTC CASSLLAGGPTDEQFF
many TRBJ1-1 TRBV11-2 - TGTGCCAGCAGCGGTGATTCGGGGGCGGACACTGAAGCTTTCTTT CASSGDSGADTEAFF
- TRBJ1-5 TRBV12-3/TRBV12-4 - TGTGCCAGCAGTACTGGGAGATATCAGCCCCAGCATTTT CASSTGRYQPQHF
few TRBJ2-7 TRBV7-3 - TGTGCCAGCAGCCCAATGCCCAGGGCCGAGCAGTACTTC CASSPMPRAEQYF
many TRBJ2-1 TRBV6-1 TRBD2 TGTGCCAGCAGTAAAGGGACTAGCGGGAGAGACAATGAGCAGTTCTTC CASSKGTSGRDNEQFF
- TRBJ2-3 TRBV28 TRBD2 TGTGCCAGCAGGCCCCTAGCGGGAGTAGTGCGGGAGACAGATACGCAGTATTTT CASRPLAGVVRETDTQYF
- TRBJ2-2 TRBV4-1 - TGCGCCAGCAGCCAAGTCCTGACTCAGGGCACCGGGGAGCTGTTTTTT CASSQVLTQGTGELFF
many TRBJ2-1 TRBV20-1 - TGCAGTGCTAGAGTGGGTGGGTCCTACAATGAGCAGTTCTTC CSARVGGSYNEQFF
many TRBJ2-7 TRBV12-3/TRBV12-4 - TGTGCCAGCAGGGCCCTAGGGAGGGAGCAGTACTTC CASRALGREQYF
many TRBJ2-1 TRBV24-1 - TGTGCCACCGCGCGGGACCACCTGGACAATGAGCAGTTCTTC CATARDHLDNEQFF
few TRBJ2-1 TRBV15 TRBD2 TGTGCCACCAGCGGGCGACTAGCGTACTCCCCTGGGGAGTTCTTC CATSGRLAYSPGEFF
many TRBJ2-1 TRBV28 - TGTGCCAGCAGTTTACCAACATCCCAGGTAGACAATGAGCAGTTCTTC CASSLPTSQVDNEQFF
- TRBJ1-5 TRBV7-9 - TGTGCCAGCAGCCTCGGACATTTCAATCAGCCCCAGCATTTT CASSLGHFNQPQHF
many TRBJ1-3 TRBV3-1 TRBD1 TGTGCCAGCGCCGGGACAGACGGAAACACCATATATTTT CASAGTDGNTIYF
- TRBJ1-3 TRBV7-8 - TGTGCCAGCAGCTTGACAGTGTCTGGAAACACCATATATTTT CASSLTVSGNTIYF
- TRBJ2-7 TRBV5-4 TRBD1 TGTGCCAGCAGGGGGACAGGGATCTACGAGCAGTACTTC CASRGTGIYEQYF
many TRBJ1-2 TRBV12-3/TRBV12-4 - TGTGCCAGCAGTTTAGCAGGAAGGACAGCTAGGGGAGGTGAGGGCTACACCTTC CASSLAGRTARGGEGYTF
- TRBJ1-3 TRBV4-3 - TGCGCCAGCAGCCAAGCCCCTTCAGGGCTCTCTGGAAACACCATATATTTT CASSQAPSGLSGNTIYF
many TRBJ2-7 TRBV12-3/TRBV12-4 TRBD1 TGTGCCAGCAGTCTACCAGGGGGCCCAGGCGAGCAGTACTTC CASSLPGGPGEQYF
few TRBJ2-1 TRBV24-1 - TGTGCCACCAGTGATCCCGGGCGGGGAGCGAGTGAGCAGTTCTTC CATSDPGRGASEQFF
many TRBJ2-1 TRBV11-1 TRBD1 TGTGCCAGCAGCTTGACAGGGGGGGGTCCGGGTGAGCAGTTCTTC CASSLTGGGPGEQFF
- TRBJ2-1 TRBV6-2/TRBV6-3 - TGTGCCAGCACCTGGGGCAGAACCTACAATGAGCAGTTCTTC CASTWGRTYNEQFF
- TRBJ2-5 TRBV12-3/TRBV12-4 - TGTGCCAGCAGTTTAACTGAGATCCAGTACTTC CASSLTEIQYF
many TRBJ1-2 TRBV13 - TGTGCCAGCAGCTTGACCGGGAGAAGGACGCTCATGGGCTATGGCTACACCTTC CASSLTGRRTLMGYGYTF
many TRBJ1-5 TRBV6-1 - TGTGCCAGCAGTCACGGGACACCTAGCAATCAGCCCCAGCATTTT CASSHGTPSNQPQHF
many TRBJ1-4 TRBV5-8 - TGTGCCAGCAGCTTGGTCGGCAGAACAACTAATGAAAAACTGTTTTTT CASSLVGRTTNEKLFF
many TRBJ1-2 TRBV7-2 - TGTGCCAGCAGCTTAGAGAGGGGAGCGGGGTATGGCTACACCTTC CASSLERGAGYGYTF
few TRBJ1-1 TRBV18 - TGTGCCAGCAAACCCATGCGGGACACTGAAGCTTTCTTT CASKPMRDTEAFF
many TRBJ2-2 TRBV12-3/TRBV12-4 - TGTGCCAGCAGAAGACCAGGGGCCACCGGGGAGCTGTTTTTT CASRRPGATGELFF
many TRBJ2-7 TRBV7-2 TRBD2 TGTGCCAGCAGCCCTGGGACTAGCGGGTCCCTTAGATACGAGCAGTACTTC CASSPGTSGSLRYEQYF
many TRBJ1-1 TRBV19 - TGTGCCAGTATCGGTTGGGATGGGGGCACTGAAGCTTTCTTT CASIGWDGGTEAFF
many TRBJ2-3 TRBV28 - TGTGCCAGCAGCGTAGTATCCCGGGAGGATACGCAGTATTTT CASSVVSREDTQYF
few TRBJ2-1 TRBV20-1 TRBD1 TGCAGTGCTAGAGTGACAGGGGGGCTCTACAATGAGCAGCTCTTC CSARVTGGLYNEQLF
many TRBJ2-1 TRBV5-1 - TGCGCCAGCAGCCCGGGGACAACCTTCCCCTACAATGAGCAGTTCTTC CASSPGTTFPYNEQFF
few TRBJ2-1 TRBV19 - TGTGCCAGTAGTCCCTCCCCATTCGAAGAAGGTTTCGATGAGCAGTTCTTC CASSPSPFEEGFDEQFF
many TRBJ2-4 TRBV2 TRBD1 TGTGCCAGCAGCTACGGGACAGATAGTTACATTCAGTACTTC CASSYGTDSYIQYF
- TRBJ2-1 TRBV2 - TGTGCCAGCAGTGAGGCTAGGTTGTATGAGCAGTTCTTC CASSEARLYEQFF
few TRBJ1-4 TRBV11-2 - TGTGCCAGCAGCTTAGAGATTCGGTCAACTAATGAAAAACTGTTTTTT CASSLEIRSTNEKLFF
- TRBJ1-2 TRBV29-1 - TGCAGCGTTGAAGGGGGGGAAGAGGGCTATGGCTACACCTTC CSVEGGEEGYGYTF